This TCR beta chain was identified in a study of CD8 T cells in ankylosing spondylitis. The V and J ends lost 0 bases and 4 bases respectively, with 9 bases between them. The CDR3 length is 13 residues. Germline V gene data show CDR1 as GTSNPN and CDR2 as SVGIG (reference sequence). Findings and caveats of the study: With a CD8+ phenotype, disease-linked clones were relatively rare in peripheral blood. Reactive arthritis synovial fluid and blood previously showed some of these motif variants. Researchers reportedly found disease-linked clones significantly enriched in matched ankylosing spondylitis synovial fluid.

This clonotype was observed many times. Its antigen is not identified. Construction of TCR beta libraries was performed using quantitative 5'-RACE with molecular barcodes. TCRdb passed the 5' RACE reads through MiXCR, listing each CDR3 protein once. The sample lists 200,000 to 250,000 distinct CDR3 sequences; over 9.5% were seen once. The receptor's source is a male donor with ankylosing spondylitis or in good health (not recorded which). This chain joins TRBV30 and TRBJ1-2; D possibly corresponds to TRBD1 (5 bases). The sequenced material came from blood, either unsorted or a sorted T cell fraction (not recorded which). In DNA, the CDR3 is TGTGCCTGGAGTGTACAGGCTGTCTATGGCTACACCTTC. Translation: CAWSVQAVYGYTF.